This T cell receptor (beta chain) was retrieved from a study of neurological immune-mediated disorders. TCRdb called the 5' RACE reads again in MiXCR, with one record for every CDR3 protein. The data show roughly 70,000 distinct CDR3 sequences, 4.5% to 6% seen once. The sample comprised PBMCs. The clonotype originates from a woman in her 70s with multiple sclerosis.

The CDR3 spells CASSQDLGMIYNEQFF. The DNA for the CDR3 is TGTGCCAGCAGCCAAGATCTCGGGATGATCTACAATGAGCAGTTCTTC. This chain links TRBV14 with TRBJ2-1; tentatively, D is TRBD2 (5 bases). V was trimmed by 0 bases and J by 3 bases, leaving 12 bases between them. CDR1 is SGHDN and CDR2 is FVKESK in the germline V gene. This CDR3 spans 16 amino acids.